What follows describes a single T cell receptor beta chain. This entry comes from a study of OX40 agonist ivuxolimab in advanced cancers. The junction had 8 bases not matched to a gene; V was cut back by 6 bases and J by 7 bases. This CDR3 has 14 residues. CDR1 and CDR2 (germline): MNHNY, SVGAGI (reference sequence). Sequencing used immunoSEQ multiplex PCR; TCRdb keeps in-frame clones, though not all of them. Among about 73,000 clones listed, around 90% were seen once. The sample consisted of CD4+ or CD8+ T cells sorted from blood, taken in a trial of the OX40 agonist ivuxolimab. The source of this sequence is an adult with an advanced solid tumor such as melanoma, head and neck, liver or kidney cancer. The chain combines TRBV6-6 with TRBJ1-2; the match to TRBD1 covers 10 bases. The CDR3 region has the DNA TGTGCCAGCAGGAGACCGGGACAGGGGAGTGGCTACACCTTC. Translating it yields CASRRPGQGSGYTF.